This TCR beta chain was captured in a study of long-term antiretroviral therapy in people with HIV. Overall study: Earliest sampling preceded the 2015 immediate-ART recommendation by about a decade.

A remark on this clone: The antigen remains undetermined.

General study results and limits: Following ART, diversity rose but still fell short of transplant donor controls. All time points showed a repertoire dominated by clones expanded before ART.

Each participant with HIV received care in the United States. The V gene end was trimmed by 4 bases and the J gene end by 4 bases; junction bases not matched to a gene: 6. CDR1 and CDR2 (germline): SGHTA, FQGNSA. This CDR3 has 15 amino acids. Researchers report immunoSEQ v3.0 was run at survey level. Repertoires were generated with immunoSEQ multiplex PCR, while TCRdb's copy carries only in-frame clones and drops some. Found here are over 9,500 clones, about 69% of them singletons; the top ten hold 20% to 25%. Material: unsorted PBMCs, obtained 1.8 years before starting antiretroviral therapy. V is TRBV7-2 and J is TRBJ2-2; 7 bases are shared with TRBD1. The source is a man aged 40-49 years with HIV. The CDR3, as DNA: TGTGCCAGCAGCTCCCGACAGGGTCGCACCGGGGAGCTGTTTTTT. Encoded protein: CASSSRQGRTGELFF.